Presented here are 14 T cell receptor beta chains from one specimen sequenced in a study of shared clonotypes between healthy human individuals. Profiling relied on immunoSEQ multiplex PCR, and the TCRdb table lists in-frame clones only, not all of them. The sample shows about 1.5 million clones, about 98% of them seen only once. Sequencing was carried out using naive CD4+ T cells sorted from blood. The sample's subset: CD45RA+ positively selected. The receptors derive from a man aged 25-45 years in good health.

A word on this clone: Other DNA sequences of this sample code for an identical CDR3. The V gene is TRBV28, the J gene TRBJ1-5, with D possibly being TRBD1 (5 bases). CDR3 size: 12 residues. In germline, CDR1 is MDHEN, CDR2 SYDVKM. Trimming pared 5 bases from V and 6 bases from J, leaving 8 bases between. CDR3 nucleotide sequence: TGTGCCAGCAGTACAGGAGGTCAGCCCCAGCATTTT. It translates to CASSTGGQPQHF. The full variable domain, completed using reference TRBV28 and TRBJ1-5, is DVKVTQSSRYLVKRTGEKVFLECVQDMDHENMFWYRQDPGLGLRLIYFSYDVKMKEKGDIPEGYSVSREKKERFSLILESASTNQTSMYLCASSTGGQPQHFGDGTRLSIL.

The chain links TRBV29-1 to TRBJ2-1; D uncertain. Germline V gene sequence: CDR1 SQVTM, CDR2 ANQGSEA. The CDR3 spans 15 residues. V lost 4 bases to trimming and J lost 7 bases, with 20 bases between them. In DNA, the CDR3 is TGCAGCGTTGTTGGCTCCCCGGTCGGTCGGAATGAGCAGTTCTTC. Translating gives CSVVGSPVGRNEQFF.

This clone has only one observation. CDR3 loop: CASSDALGGVGEAFF. DNA for the CDR3: TGCGCCAGCAGTGATGCTCTGGGGGGGGTCGGTGAAGCTTTCTTT. The chain has TRBV10-1 and TRBJ1-1; TRBD1 is a possible D gene (5 bases). The V gene's germline CDR1 is WNHNN and CDR2 SYGVQD (reference sequence). The CDR3 sequence is 15 residues long. V lost 3 bases, J lost 7 bases, and 18 bases lay in between.

The chain combines TRBV5-1 with TRBJ2-5, with D tentatively TRBD2 (6 bases). The CDR3 is made up of 16 amino acids. Trimming removed 0 bases from V and 1 base from J, with 13 bases in between. Germline V gene sequence: CDR1 SGHRS, CDR2 YFSETQ. The CDR3 bases are TGCGCCAGCAGCTTGGTTTTCGAGGGACTCCAAGAGACCCAGTACTTC. This gives the protein CASSLVFEGLQETQYF.

CDR3 amino acids: CASSVRVPEGTQYF. DNA of the CDR3: TGTGCCAGCAGCGTCCGGGTCCCCGAGGGTACGCAGTATTTT. The chain links TRBV7-2 to TRBJ2-3, with TRBD2 as a possible D gene (5 bases). The V end was cut by 5 bases, the J end by 8 bases, with 17 bases between. Germline-derived CDR1 and CDR2 are SGHTA and FQGNSA. The CDR3 contains 14 residues.

The V call is TRBV15, the J call TRBJ2-1; perhaps D is TRBD1 or TRBD2 (5 bases each). CDR3 size: 16 residues. V gave up 3 bases and J gave up 4 bases, with 16 bases separating them. Germline CDR1 reads LNHNV; CDR2 reads YYDKDF (reference sequence). The CDR3 DNA follows: TGTGCCACCAGCAGGGAACAGGAGGTGGCGTACAATGAGCAGTTCTTC. Its translation: CATSREQEVAYNEQFF.

This chain joins TRBV15 and TRBJ1-3, with D uncertain. This CDR3 region has 16 residues. Trimming took off 0 bases at V and 0 bases at J, with 9 bases between the two ends. Germline-derived CDR1 and CDR2 are LNHNV and YYDKDF (reference sequence). CDR3 coding DNA: TGTGCCACCAGCAGAGACGTGACAAGCTCTGGAAACACCATATATTTT. Its translation: CATSRDVTSSGNTIYF.

The V and J genes are TRBV6-5 and TRBJ2-7; D possibly uses TRBD1 or TRBD2 (5 bases each). The V end lost 5 bases, the J end lost 5 bases, and 10 bases lay between the germline ends. The CDR3 is 12 residues long. The germline V gene encodes CDR1 MNHEY and CDR2 SVGAGI. This CDR3 is CASSHRGNEQYF. For the CDR3, the DNA is TGTGCCAGCAGTCACCGGGGCAACGAGCAGTACTTC.

The V and J genes are TRBV5-1 and TRBJ1-1; tentative D call: TRBD1 (5 bases). The CDR3 spans 13 residues. V gave up 0 bases and J gave up 11 bases, with 14 bases separating them. In germline, CDR1 is SGHRS, CDR2 YFSETQ. In nucleotides, the CDR3 is TGCGCCAGCAGCTTGGAGGGGTTAGAGGGTGCTTTCTTT. Translating it yields CASSLEGLEGAFF.

This sequence joins TRBV18 and TRBJ1-2, with D possibly being TRBD1 (5 bases). The CDR3 consists of 17 residues. Germline CDR1 reads KGHSH; CDR2 reads LQKENI. The V end lost 3 bases, the J end lost 4 bases, and 21 bases lay between the germline ends. This CDR3 reads CASSPMSLGRESYGYTF. The DNA for the CDR3 is TGTGCCAGCTCACCGATGTCTTTGGGCAGGGAATCCTATGGCTACACCTTC.

The chain joins TRBV29-1 to TRBJ2-1, with D maybe TRBD2 (7 bases). The germline V and J ends were trimmed by 8 bases and 0 bases, with 14 bases remaining between them. Germline loops: CDR1 SQVTM, CDR2 ANQGSEA. The CDR3 is made up of 14 amino acids. CDR3: CSSKGGSSYNEQFF. The CDR3 DNA follows: TGCAGCTCTAAGGGGGGGAGCTCCTACAATGAGCAGTTCTTC.

Concerning this clone: The same CDR3 can be traced to other DNA sequences in this sample. This chain uses TRBV6-1 with TRBJ2-7; no clear D gene. Germline loops: CDR1 MNHNS, CDR2 SASEGT. The CDR3 sequence is 12 residues long. Trimming cost V 2 bases and J 4 bases, with 6 bases left between them. This CDR3 reads CASSEIGYEQYF. DNA for the CDR3: TGTGCCAGCAGTGAAATCGGGTACGAGCAGTACTTC.

This chain uses TRBV29-1 with TRBJ2-4; D might be TRBD1 or TRBD2, each matching 5 bases. CDR3 length equals 14 residues. Trimming removed 2 bases at V and 4 bases at J, with 12 bases between. The germline V gene has CDR1 SQVTM and CDR2 ANQGSEA. The CDR3 spells CSVEWGRGKNIQYF. For the CDR3, the DNA is TGCAGCGTTGAATGGGGGAGAGGGAAAAACATTCAGTACTTC.

The chain combines TRBV28 with TRBJ2-3; maybe TRBD2 (5 bases). Germline CDR1 is MDHEN and CDR2 is SYDVKM. V shed 4 bases and J shed 0 bases, with 14 bases lying between them. The CDR3 has 16 residues. The CDR3 loop is CASSSPGGSSTDTQYF. CDR3 coding DNA: TGTGCCAGCAGTTCCCCAGGAGGTTCTAGCACAGATACGCAGTATTTT.